What follows are 32 T cell receptor beta chains derived from one specimen sequenced in a study of T cells in Graves' hyperthyroidism and ophthalmopathy. RNA transcripts provided the source from which TCR beta CDR3 regions were amplified. HTBI primers were employed in a first-round RT-PCR of the TCR CDR3. From the multiplex PCR reads, TCRdb called clonotypes with MiXCR, one entry per CDR3 protein. The sample lists 600,000 to 750,000 distinct CDR3 sequences; around 15% were seen once. The sample taken for sequencing was blood. The receptors come from a man aged 50-59 years with Graves' hyperthyroidism.

This chain connects TRBV6-2 or TRBV6-3 to TRBJ2-7, with TRBD2 as a possible D gene (5 bases). The CDR3 extends over 14 amino acids. V lost 8 bases and J 0 bases, leaving 14 bases between the germline ends. CDR1 and CDR2 (germline): MNHEY, SVGEGT. This chain's CDR3 is CASARGLVSYEQYF. DNA of the CDR3: TGTGCCAGCGCCCGAGGGTTGGTCTCCTACGAGCAGTACTTC.

This clonotype came up many times. This sequence joins TRBV28 and TRBJ2-5, with D perhaps matching TRBD1 (7 bases). Germline V gives CDR1 MDHEN, CDR2 SYDVKM. The length of the CDR3 is 16 residues. The V and J ends lost 5 bases and 4 bases respectively, with 20 bases between them. The CDR3 is CASSVPGGKVIETQYF. The CDR3 nucleotides read TGTGCCAGCAGTGTACCAGGGGGGAAGGTTATAGAGACCCAGTACTTC.

The V gene is TRBV24-1, the J gene TRBJ2-7; no definite D call. Looked up from germline, CDR1 is KGHDR and CDR2 is SFDVKD. V was trimmed by 3 bases and J by 1 base, leaving 6 bases between them. The CDR3 is 13 amino acids. The CDR3 DNA follows: TGTGCCACCAGTGATCCTCCTTCCTACGAGCAGTACTTC. Its protein product is CATSDPPSYEQYF.

This clonotype was seen ten or more times. V is TRBV5-8 and J is TRBJ2-2; 9 bases match TRBD2. V shed 3 bases and J 4 bases; nucleotides not matched to a gene: 4. The CDR3 runs 15 residues. Germline-derived CDR1 and CDR2 are SGHTS and YDEGEE. Here the CDR3 reads CASSWREGTTGELFF. CDR3 in DNA: TGTGCCAGCAGCTGGCGGGAGGGGACCACCGGGGAGCTGTTTTTT. Full variable domain (outside the CDR3, taken from reference TRBV5-8 and TRBJ2-2): EAGVTQSPTHLIKTRGQQATLRCSPISGHTSVYWYQQALGLGLQFLLWYDEGEERNRGNFPPRFSGRQFPNYSSELNVNALELEDSALYLCASSWREGTTGELFFGEGSRLTVL.

The chain uses TRBV7-2 and TRBJ1-4; D is possibly TRBD1 (6 bases). The ends were cut back, 2 bases at V and 8 bases at J, with 9 bases in the middle. CDR1 is SGHTA, CDR2 FQGNSA, per germline. The CDR3 sequence is 13 residues long. Here the CDR3 reads CASSLMGAEKLFF. Here the CDR3 DNA reads TGTGCCAGCAGCTTAATGGGGGCCGAAAAACTGTTTTTT.

This clonotype was seen more than once but under ten times. Germline and junction disagree at one end, which may indicate a read error. The chain joins TRBV11-1 to TRBJ2-1, with 7 positions matching TRBD1. The CDR3 has 11 amino acids. Germline CDR1 SGHAT, CDR2 FQDESV (reference sequence). The DNA of the CDR3 is TGTGCCAGCAGCGTATCCCGGGACAGAATCTTC. Protein: CASSVSRDRIF.

The table lists this clonotype with many counts. This chain links TRBV12-5 with TRBJ2-7, with 10 bases identical to TRBD2. Germline CDR1 LGHNT, CDR2 FRNRAP. This CDR3 has 17 amino acids. J lost 7 bases, V lost 3 bases, and 15 bases had no gene match. The CDR3 region is CASGFIAGGQSPGEQYF. Here the CDR3 DNA reads TGTGCTAGTGGTTTTATAGCGGGAGGTCAGTCCCCGGGGGAGCAGTACTTC.

The CDR3 nucleotides read TGCAGTGCAACAGCGGAATCCTACAATGAGCAGTTCTTC. It specifies CSATAESYNEQFF. The V gene is TRBV20-1, the J gene TRBJ2-1; TRBD2 might be the D (5 bases). Germline CDR1 reads DFQATT; CDR2 reads SNEGSKA (reference sequence). CDR3 size: 13 residues. Deletions cut 6 bases from V and 1 base from J, with 10 bases between.

This clonotype appeared many times. The chain carries TRBV12-3 or TRBV12-4 and TRBJ2-2; tentative D call: TRBD2 (6 bases). The germline V and J ends were trimmed by 7 bases and 5 bases, with 8 bases remaining between them. This CDR3 comprises 12 residues. The chain's CDR3 is CASKEGTGELFF. In nucleotides, the CDR3 is TGTGCCAGCAAGGAGGGGACCGGGGAGCTGTTTTTT.

This clonotype was detected many times. V and J are TRBV6-1 and TRBJ1-5, with TRBD1 as a possible D gene (5 bases). The V and J ends lost 8 bases and 4 bases respectively, with 15 bases between them. The germline V gene encodes CDR1 MNHNS and CDR2 SASEGT. CDR3 length equals 14 residues. The CDR3: CASRREGWNQPQHF. CDR3 DNA: TGTGCCAGCCGGCGGGAGGGGTGGAATCAGCCCCAGCATTTT.

This clonotype was counted ten times or more. The chain links TRBV12-3 or TRBV12-4 to TRBJ2-7, with a possible D match to TRBD2 (5 bases). The V and J ends lost 7 bases and 2 bases respectively, with 9 bases between them. The CDR3 is 12 amino acids. Written as DNA, the CDR3 is TGTGCCAGCACCGGGGAAGCCTACGAGCAGTACTTC. Translating it yields CASTGEAYEQYF.

V and J are TRBV14 and TRBJ2-5; a weak D match, TRBD2 (6 bases). Germline V gene lookup returns CDR1 SGHDN and CDR2 FVKESK. CDR3 length: 18 residues. Trimming took 0 bases from V and 5 from J, leaving 22 bases between them. CDR3 sequence (DNA): TGTGCCAGCAGCCAAGAGATGTGGGACTCGTCGAGGTGGGAGACCCAGTACTTC. As protein: CASSQEMWDSSRWETQYF.

This clonotype showed up many times. This chain uses TRBV12-3 or TRBV12-4 with TRBJ2-7; 8 bases align to TRBD1. The CDR3 sequence is 15 residues long. V gave up 1 base and J gave up 2 bases; unmatched junction bases: 4. The CDR3 bases are TGTGCCAGCAGTTTAGGGGACAGGCCTCCCTACGAGCAGTACTTC. It codes for CASSLGDRPPYEQYF.

This clonotype was detected ten times or more. J is TRBJ1-1 and V is TRBV19, with D hard to call. The CDR3 covers 14 residues. Trimming cost V 6 bases and J 6 bases, with 17 bases left between them. Germline V gene sequence: CDR1 LNHDA, CDR2 SQIVND (reference sequence). The CDR3 sequence: CASRSFVVGAEAFF. CDR3 nucleotides: TGTGCCAGTAGATCGTTCGTTGTTGGCGCTGAAGCTTTCTTT.

The table lists this clonotype with many counts. The J gene is TRBJ2-1, the V gene TRBV20-1, with 14 bases identical to TRBD2. Germline CDR1 DFQATT, CDR2 SNEGSKA (reference sequence). V trimming: 5 bases; J trimming: 2 bases; junction bases outside the gene matches: 11. The CDR3 sequence is 18 residues long. As DNA, the CDR3 is TGCAGTGCTCAGGGTATACGGACTAGCGGGAGGACCTACAATGAGCAGTTCTTC. It codes for CSAQGIRTSGRTYNEQFF.

This sequence joins TRBV5-6 and TRBJ2-2; no reliable D call. V dropped 1 base and J dropped 0 bases, with 13 bases sitting between them. Germline values: CDR1 SGHDT, CDR2 YYEEEE. CDR3 length equals 17 residues. CDR3 nucleotides: TGTGCCAGCAGCTTGTTCACTGGCCTCACGAACACCGGGGAGCTGTTTTTT. Residues: CASSLFTGLTNTGELFF.

This clonotype was counted between two and nine times. The rearrangement links TRBV30 to TRBJ1-4; D not certain. The CDR3 has 12 residues. With 2 bases removed from V and 6 bases from J, the gap between germline ends came to 7 bases. Germline assignment: CDR1 GTSNPN and CDR2 SVGIG (reference sequence). The CDR3 sequence is CAWSTLDEKLFF. Here the CDR3 DNA reads TGTGCCTGGAGTACCCTCGATGAAAAACTGTTTTTT.

This clonotype was counted many times. The chain couples TRBV19 to TRBJ2-7, with 7 nucleotides matching TRBD2. The germline CDR1 and CDR2 sequences are LNHDA and SQIVND (reference sequence). V was clipped by 2 bases and J by 5 bases; unmatched bases: 9. CDR3 length: 15 amino acids. Here the CDR3 reads CASSIRGEYYHEQYF. The CDR3 nucleotides are TGTGCCAGTAGTATACGGGGGGAGTATTACCACGAGCAGTACTTC.

This clonotype was detected many times. The CDR3 region has the DNA TGTGCCAGCGGCCCGGACGGCGACTACAATGAGCAGTTCTTC. It specifies CASGPDGDYNEQFF. This chain uses TRBV28 with TRBJ2-1; D gene ambiguous. Germline V lookup: CDR1 MDHEN, CDR2 SYDVKM. The ends were cut back, 8 bases at V and 3 bases at J, with 14 bases in the middle. The CDR3 contains 14 residues.

The rearrangement joins TRBV4-3 to TRBJ1-1; D might be TRBD1 (5 bases). In germline, CDR1 is LGHNA, CDR2 YSLEER. The V end was cut by 0 bases, the J end by 2 bases, with 10 bases between. The CDR3 has 15 amino acids. The CDR3 DNA follows: TGCGCCAGCAGCCAAGACCGAAGGGGTAACACTGAAGCTTTCTTT. As protein: CASSQDRRGNTEAFF.

In its sample, this clonotype was seen many times. This sequence joins TRBV28 and TRBJ1-1; D not resolved. The germline V gene has CDR1 MDHEN and CDR2 SYDVKM. The CDR3 runs 13 residues. V was cut by 1 base and J by 4 bases, with 7 bases left in between. The CDR3 sequence: CASSLSSSTEAFF. Written as DNA, the CDR3 is TGTGCCAGCAGTTTATCCTCTTCCACTGAAGCTTTCTTT.

This clonotype has a count of ten or more. This chain connects TRBV4-3 to TRBJ2-3, with 8 bases aligning to TRBD2. Germline CDR1 and CDR2: LGHNA and YSLEER. V shed 1 base and J 2 bases; nucleotides not matched to a gene: 5. This CDR3 comprises 16 residues. The CDR3 loop reads CASSQATSGITDTQYF. CDR3 in DNA: TGCGCCAGCAGCCAAGCCACTAGCGGAATCACAGATACGCAGTATTTT.

V gene TRBV28 combines with J gene TRBJ2-7; the match to TRBD1 covers 9 bases. The germline V gene has CDR1 MDHEN and CDR2 SYDVKM. The junction had 8 bases not matched to a gene; V was cut back by 8 bases and J by 3 bases. The CDR3 consists of 14 residues. The CDR3 reads CASAPGQGVYEQYF. The CDR3 coding sequence is TGTGCCAGCGCCCCGGGACAGGGAGTCTACGAGCAGTACTTC.

The chain couples TRBV30 to TRBJ2-3, with 10 bases aligning to TRBD1. Losses at the gene ends were 3 bases for V and 3 bases for J; bases not matched to a gene: 3. Germline CDR1 reads GTSNPN; CDR2 reads SVGIG (reference sequence). CDR3 length: 14 residues. CDR3 amino acids: CAWSGQGGTDTQYF. CDR3 nucleotide sequence: TGTGCCTGGAGCGGACAGGGGGGGACAGATACGCAGTATTTT.

This clonotype was seen many times. The chain joins TRBV20-1 to TRBJ1-1; unclear D gene. V gave up 6 bases and J gave up 5 bases, with 16 bases separating them. The CDR3 spans 13 residues. In germline, CDR1 is DFQATT, CDR2 SNEGSKA (reference sequence). DNA of the CDR3: TGCAGTGCGGCCTCCGACGTTGGGACTGAAGCTTTCTTT. Translation gives CSAASDVGTEAFF.

As regards this clonotype: Because the CDR3 is missing its conserved closing phenylalanine or tryptophan, this is likely a read error. J is TRBJ2-3 and V is TRBV24-1; 9 bases map to TRBD2. Looked up from germline, CDR1 is KGHDR and CDR2 is SFDVKD. CDR3 size: 16 residues. V lost 3 bases, J lost 0 bases, and 3 bases stayed unmatched. The DNA for the CDR3 is TGTGCCACCAGTGATCGACTAGCGGCCAGCACAGATACGCAGTATCTT. Its protein product is CATSDRLAASTDTQYL.

This clonotype has at least ten counts. The chain recombines TRBV27 with TRBJ2-1, with D perhaps TRBD2 (6 bases). There are 14 residues in the CDR3. Germline CDR1 MNHEY, CDR2 SMNVEV (reference sequence). Trimming stripped 4 bases from V and 4 bases from J, with 11 bases between. The CDR3 nucleotides are TGTGCCAGCAGTTCGCGGGATAAGTACAATGAGCAGTTCTTC. Its translation: CASSSRDKYNEQFF.

CDR3 region: CASSSTRSICTF. The CDR3, as DNA: TGTGCCAGCAGCTCGACGCGCTCCATTTGCACCTTC. The V gene is TRBV5-6, the J gene TRBJ1-2; no firm D call. CDR3 size: 12 residues. Germline V gene lookup returns CDR1 SGHDT and CDR2 YYEEEE. Trimming left V 3 bases short and J 13 bases short, with 16 bases between.

This clonotype was counted ten times or more. The rearrangement joins TRBV9 to TRBJ1-1; D is undetermined. CDR1 is SGDLS, CDR2 YYNGEE, per germline. Between the trimmed V and J ends, which lost 0 bases and 2 bases, there was a span of 8 bases. The CDR3 extends over 14 amino acids. In nucleotides, the CDR3 is TGTGCCAGCAGCGTAGGGTTGGGCAACACTGAAGCTTTCTTT. Translation: CASSVGLGNTEAFF. The whole variable domain, filled in from reference TRBV9 and TRBJ1-1, reads DSGVTQTPKHLITATGQRVTLRCSPRSGDLSVYWYQQSLDQGLQFLIQYYNGEERAKGNILERFSAQQFPDLHSELNLSSLELGDSALYFCASSVGLGNTEAFFGQGTRLTVV.

This rearrangement joins TRBV5-4 to TRBJ2-3, with TRBD2 matching over 7 bases. The V segment lost 3 bases and the J segment 8 bases; nucleotides outside the gene matches: 6. In germline, CDR1 is SGHNT, CDR2 YYREEE (reference sequence). This CDR3 has 13 amino acids. The CDR3 region has the DNA TGTGCCAGCAGCTACCCCGGGACTATTACGCAGTATTTT. Translation gives CASSYPGTITQYF.

Only a few counts were recorded for this clonotype. CDR3 in DNA: TGTGCCAGCAGTTTATTCCCTAAGGGAGGGACCCAGTACTTC. Translated, it gives CASSLFPKGGTQYF. The chain joins TRBV27 to TRBJ2-5; D perhaps matches TRBD2 (6 bases). Germline V CDR1 and CDR2: MNHEY, SMNVEV (reference sequence). CDR3 length: 14 amino acids. Trimming pared 1 base from V and 7 bases from J, leaving 13 bases between.

The chain uses TRBV7-2 and TRBJ1-1; TRBD1 is a possible D gene (5 bases). V gave up 1 base and J gave up 0 bases, with 18 bases separating them. The germline CDR1 and CDR2 sequences are SGHTA and FQGNSA. The length of the CDR3 is 18 residues. In nucleotides, the CDR3 is TGTGCCAGCAGCTTAGGGAAGGTACAGGAATTTATGAACACTGAAGCTTTCTTT. Its translation is CASSLGKVQEFMNTEAFF.